This TCR beta chain was captured in a study of human thymus T cells. Findings and limits, study-wide: Related research described thymic repertoires that were highly overlapping among unrelated individuals.

Comment on this clone: Its antigen is not identified.

Libraries were prepared by immunoSEQ multiplex PCR; TCRdb keeps only in-frame clonotypes and omits some of them. Altogether approximately 70,000 clones are present, 85% to 95% being singletons, with the ten largest covering approximately 0.031%. The germline CDR1 and CDR2 sequences are MDHEN and SYDVKM. The CDR3 is 12 amino acids. The junction had 6 bases not matched to a gene; V was cut back by 2 bases and J by 12 bases. Resections from corrective heart surgery provided thymus tissue. It was healthy Finnish infants having corrective surgery for congenital heart defects who were the donors. The receptor was derived from a girl under two years old with a congenital heart defect but otherwise immunologically healthy. The chain has TRBV28 and TRBJ2-7; 8 bases line up with TRBD2. The specimen sequenced was thymus tissue. Here the CDR3 DNA reads TGTGCCAGCAGTTTACCCGGGAGGGAAAGGTACTTC. Its translation: CASSLPGRERYF. The full variable domain, rest sourced from reference TRBV28 and TRBJ2-7, is DVKVTQSSRYLVKRTGEKVFLECVQDMDHENMFWYRQDPGLGLRLIYFSYDVKMKEKGDIPEGYSVSREKKERFSLILESASTNQTSMYLCASSLPGRERYFGPGTRLTVT.